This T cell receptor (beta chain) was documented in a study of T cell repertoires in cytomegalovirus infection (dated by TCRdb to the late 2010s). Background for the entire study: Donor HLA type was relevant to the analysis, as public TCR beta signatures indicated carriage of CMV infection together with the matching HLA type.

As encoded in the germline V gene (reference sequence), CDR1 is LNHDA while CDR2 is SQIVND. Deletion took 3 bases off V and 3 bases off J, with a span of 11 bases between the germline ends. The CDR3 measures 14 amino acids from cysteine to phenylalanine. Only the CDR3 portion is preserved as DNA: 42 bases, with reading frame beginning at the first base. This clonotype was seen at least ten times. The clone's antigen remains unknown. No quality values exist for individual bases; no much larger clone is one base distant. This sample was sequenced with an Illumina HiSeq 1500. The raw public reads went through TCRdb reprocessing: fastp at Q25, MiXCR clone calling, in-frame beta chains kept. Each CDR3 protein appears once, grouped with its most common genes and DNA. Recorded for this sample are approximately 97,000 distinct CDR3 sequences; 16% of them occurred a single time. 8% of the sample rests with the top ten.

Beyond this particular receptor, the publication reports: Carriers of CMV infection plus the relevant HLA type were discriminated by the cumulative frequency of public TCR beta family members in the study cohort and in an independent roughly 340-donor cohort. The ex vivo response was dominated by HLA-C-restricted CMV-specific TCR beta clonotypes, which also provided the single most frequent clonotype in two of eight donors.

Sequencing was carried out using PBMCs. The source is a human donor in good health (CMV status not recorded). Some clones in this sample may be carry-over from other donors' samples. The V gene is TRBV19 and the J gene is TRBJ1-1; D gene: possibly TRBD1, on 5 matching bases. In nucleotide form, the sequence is TGTGCCAGTAGTATCTGGCAGGGTGACACTGAAGCTTTCTTT. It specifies CASSIWQGDTEAFF.